The clone carrying this T cell receptor (beta chain) was detected a few times. Its antigen remains unknown. Germline CDR1 is DFQATT and CDR2 is SNEGSKA (reference sequence). The J segment lost 4 bases and the V segment lost 5 bases, leaving 10 bases of the junction unmatched. CDR3 size: 15 residues. The entry originates in a study of response to subunit inactivated influenza vaccine. Regarding the study as a whole: Authors proposed each seasonal influenza vaccination draws in few new T cells.

TCRdb fed the RT-PCR reads into MiXCR, producing one record per CDR3 protein. This table has a few hundred thousand distinct CDR3 sequences, about 15% appearing once. The V gene is TRBV20-1, the J gene TRBJ2-1; 8 bases fit TRBD2. The sequencing used PBMCs from blood, collected 11 to 12 days after vaccination. The source is a man aged 45-65 years who received an inactivated influenza vaccine. DNA of the CDR3: TGCAGTGCTCCATCCGCAGCGGGGGTATACAATGAGCAGTTCTTC. Amino acids: CSAPSAAGVYNEQFF.